This is a list of T cell receptor beta chains from one sample in a study of T cell responses to AZD1222 COVID-19 vaccine. Method: immunoSEQ multiplex PCR; TCRdb's copy keeps in-frame clones and lacks some. The sample lists 250,000 to 300,000 clones, roughly 93% occurring once. This specimen consisted of peripheral blood, obtained 28 days after the second AZD1222 dose. Every receptor here comes from an adult who received the AZD1222 COVID-19 vaccine. Both conserved end residues are part of each CDR3. A D gene is named only where the DNA matches it firmly. The listing skips clone size in some rows; elsewhere it reads once, few, many or a size class.

d_call,j_call,clone_size,v_call,cdr3_length,cdr3_aa
TRBD1,TRBJ2-1,once,TRBV6-2/TRBV6-3,12,CASSPRQGLQFF
TRBD2,TRBJ2-1,NA,TRBV7-3,17,CASSLTGLERGGNEQFF
NA,TRBJ2-5,few,TRBV28,16,CASSFPRKLYQETQYF
NA,TRBJ1-2,NA,TRBV23-1,15,CASSRPSNRNYGYTF
TRBD1,TRBJ1-2,NA,TRBV29-1,14,CSVGDGQGVRGYTF
NA,TRBJ1-1,once,TRBV5-1,15,CASSLVGARGTEAFF
NA,TRBJ2-2,NA,TRBV11-3,13,CASSFTATGELFF
NA,TRBJ1-2,NA,TRBV6-1,12,CASSDRGAGYTF
NA,TRBJ1-6,NA,TRBV5-1,15,CASSTLGKNNSPLHF
NA,TRBJ1-5,once,TRBV19,14,CASSIRVVNQPQHF
NA,TRBJ2-3,NA,TRBV3-1/TRBV3-2,13,CASSQDESMTQYF
NA,TRBJ2-3,NA,TRBV10-3,14,CAISLPSRRDTQYF
TRBD2,TRBJ2-5,NA,TRBV6-6,17,CASSPSPFSSGQETQYF
TRBD1,TRBJ1-5,NA,TRBV6-2/TRBV6-3,13,CASSRQGRQPQHF
TRBD1,TRBJ1-5,NA,TRBV5-6,14,CASSLRTGLQPQHF
NA,TRBJ1-6,NA,TRBV6-5,14,CASSWGTGNSPLHF
TRBD1,TRBJ1-4,NA,TRBV29-1,12,CSGGQPNEKLFF
TRBD1,TRBJ1-4,NA,TRBV16,15,CASSPLGTDYEKLFF
NA,TRBJ2-6,NA,TRBV4-1,15,CASSQQFSGANVLTF
NA,TRBJ1-3,NA,TRBV11-3,13,CASSSGPGNTIYF
NA,TRBJ1-1,NA,TRBV10-1,13,CASSMTLNTEAFF
TRBD1,TRBJ2-7,NA,TRBV5-3,15,CARSSWDRGHREQYF
NA,TRBJ1-1,NA,TRBV10-3,12,CAISVTNTEAFF
NA,TRBJ2-7,NA,TRBV27,14,CASSPTGAVYEQYF
NA,TRBJ1-4,NA,TRBV7-8,15,CASSLVRGENEKLFF
TRBD1,TRBJ1-5,NA,TRBV2,13,CASRGQSNQPQHF
TRBD2,TRBJ2-1,once,TRBV19,15,CASSIGSGRINEQFF
NA,TRBJ2-2,NA,TRBV5-1,16,CASSLERRAPRGELFF
NA,TRBJ1-2,NA,TRBV9,15,CASSPRQDLNYGYTF
NA,TRBJ2-1,NA,TRBV7-3,12,CASSSLGGEEFF
TRBD2,TRBJ2-3,NA,TRBV7-4,18,CASSSRSLAGSSTDTQYF
NA,TRBJ2-7,NA,TRBV4-1,17,CASSQARGSDSSYEQYF
NA,TRBJ1-2,NA,TRBV28,14,CASSRTVDGYGYTF
NA,TRBJ2-2,NA,TRBV4-1,16,CASSQERGGNSGELFF
TRBD2,TRBJ2-1,NA,TRBV7-9,15,CASSLGGRGYNEQFF
TRBD2,TRBJ2-3,NA,TRBV3-1/TRBV3-2,15,CASSQAGRRTDTQYF
TRBD1,TRBJ2-4,once,TRBV5-1,13,CASSAEDRAIQYF
NA,TRBJ2-2,NA,TRBV24-1,16,CATSHSLWGGTGELFF
NA,TRBJ1-2,NA,TRBV6-5,15,CASSYSGAKHYGYTF
TRBD1,TRBJ1-6,NA,TRBV9,15,CASSARTGAGSPLHF
NA,TRBJ1-3,once,TRBV9,16,CASSVRGSAAGNTIYF
TRBD1,TRBJ1-2,once,TRBV19,14,CASTPGAGGYGYTF